This TCR beta chain was obtained from a study of response to subunit inactivated influenza vaccine. This clonotype came up many times. The antigen remains undetermined. Germline V gene sequence: CDR1 MNHNS, CDR2 SASEGT. With 7 bases removed from V and 4 bases from J, the gap between germline ends came to 13 bases. This CDR3 spans 13 amino acids. TCRdb re-called the RT-PCR reads with MiXCR, one entry per CDR3 protein. The sample carries more than 400,000 distinct CDR3 sequences, roughly 7.9% recorded once. The study's findings and limits: A suggestion made by the authors is that each seasonal influenza vaccination recruits few new T cells.

The TCR originated in a man between 50 and 75 years old who received an inactivated influenza vaccine. The sequenced sample was PBMCs from blood, obtained approximately 25 months after vaccination. The rearrangement joins TRBV6-1 to TRBJ1-2, with D hard to call. Written as DNA, the CDR3 is TGTGCCAGCATTGGCCGGCGGGGCTATGGCTACACCTTC. Encoded protein: CASIGRRGYGYTF.